This entry is about one T cell receptor beta chain. Its antigen is undetermined. The V gene end was trimmed by 6 bases and the J gene end by 4 bases; junction bases not matched to a gene: 8. Germline V gives CDR1 SQVTM, CDR2 ANQGSEA. This CDR3 comprises 14 residues. Incorporated into the TCR beta cDNA libraries were unique molecular identifiers, which served to reduce PCR and sequencing biases. TCRdb passed the PCR reads through MiXCR, listing each CDR3 protein once. The sample lists roughly 800,000 distinct CDR3 sequences, 53% occurring once. This specimen comes from a study of post-analysis software for immune sequencing data. Findings and caveats of the study: Co-batched samples clustered tightly together by F measure. Multiple sclerosis was associated with a significant reduction in normalized Chao1 diversity relative to controls. A few TRBV segments, TRBV5-6, TRBV5-1 and TRBV20-1 among them, were found more frequent in patients than controls.

The receptor's source is a girl under 18 with multiple sclerosis. The V gene is TRBV29-1, the J gene TRBJ1-5; 8 bases are a match to TRBD1. Source material: blood. As DNA, the CDR3 is TGCAGCGTGTCGGACAGGGACGTTAATCAGCCCCAGCATTTT. As protein: CSVSDRDVNQPQHF.